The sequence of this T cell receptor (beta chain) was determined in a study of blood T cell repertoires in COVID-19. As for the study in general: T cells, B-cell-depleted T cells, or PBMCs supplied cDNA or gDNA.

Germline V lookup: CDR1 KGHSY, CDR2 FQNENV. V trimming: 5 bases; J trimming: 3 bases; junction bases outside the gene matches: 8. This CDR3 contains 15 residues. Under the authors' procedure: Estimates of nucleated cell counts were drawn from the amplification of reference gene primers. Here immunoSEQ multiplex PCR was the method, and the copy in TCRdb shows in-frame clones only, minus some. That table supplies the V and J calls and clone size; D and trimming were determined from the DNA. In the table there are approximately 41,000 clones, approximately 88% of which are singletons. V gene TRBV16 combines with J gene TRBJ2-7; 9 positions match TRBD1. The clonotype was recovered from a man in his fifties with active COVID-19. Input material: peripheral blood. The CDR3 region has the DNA TGTGCCAGCAGCACGCGGGACAGGGTGGGCTACGAGCAGTACTTC. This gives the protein CASSTRDRVGYEQYF.